This TCR beta chain was captured by sequencing in a study of regulatory T cells in long-lasting Graves disease. This CDR3 spans 17 amino acids. Germline CDR1 PRHDT, CDR2 FYEKMQ (reference sequence). The V gene lost 0 bases and the J gene lost 2 bases, with 16 bases spanning the gap. In this sample, this clonotype turned up many times. Time point described: newly diagnosed GD, antithyroid drugs for less than 3 months. TCR sequences were obtained from RNA taken from PBMCs. The TCR beta library used iRepertoire HTBI primers with Arm-PCR amplification of CDR3. TCRdb redid the calling of the multiplex PCR reads with MiXCR, one entry per CDR3 protein. The table includes 360,000 or so distinct CDR3 sequences, roughly 10% detected once. These sequences were also reported in another study, on T cells in Graves' hyperthyroidism and ophthalmopathy.

The receptor's source is a woman aged 18-30 years with Graves disease. The chain carries TRBV13 and TRBJ1-2, with D maybe TRBD1 (5 bases). The material was peripheral blood mononuclear cells (PBMCs), obtained at new diagnosis, from a patient treated with antithyroid drugs. CDR3 bases: TGTGCCAGCAGCTTAGGTCCCCGGGACCGCCTAAACTATGGCTACACCTTC. Protein: CASSLGPRDRLNYGYTF.